This TCR beta chain was retrieved from a study of blood T cell repertoires in COVID-19. Trimming removed 2 bases from V and 0 bases from J; junction bases left unmatched: 2. CDR1 is WNHNN and CDR2 is SYGVQD in the germline V gene (reference sequence). The CDR3 spans 15 residues. Sequencing used immunoSEQ multiplex PCR; TCRdb keeps in-frame clones, though not all of them. The table has approximately 240,000 clones, around 90% seen once. This TCR was recovered from a young woman with acute COVID-19. V usage is TRBV10-1 and J usage is TRBJ2-7; 9 bases fit TRBD1. Sequencing was carried out using PBMCs or T cells enriched from blood (not recorded which). The CDR3 protein is CASSEDRGGSYEQYF. The DNA for the CDR3 is TGCGCCAGCAGTGAGGACAGGGGGGGCTCCTACGAGCAGTACTTC.